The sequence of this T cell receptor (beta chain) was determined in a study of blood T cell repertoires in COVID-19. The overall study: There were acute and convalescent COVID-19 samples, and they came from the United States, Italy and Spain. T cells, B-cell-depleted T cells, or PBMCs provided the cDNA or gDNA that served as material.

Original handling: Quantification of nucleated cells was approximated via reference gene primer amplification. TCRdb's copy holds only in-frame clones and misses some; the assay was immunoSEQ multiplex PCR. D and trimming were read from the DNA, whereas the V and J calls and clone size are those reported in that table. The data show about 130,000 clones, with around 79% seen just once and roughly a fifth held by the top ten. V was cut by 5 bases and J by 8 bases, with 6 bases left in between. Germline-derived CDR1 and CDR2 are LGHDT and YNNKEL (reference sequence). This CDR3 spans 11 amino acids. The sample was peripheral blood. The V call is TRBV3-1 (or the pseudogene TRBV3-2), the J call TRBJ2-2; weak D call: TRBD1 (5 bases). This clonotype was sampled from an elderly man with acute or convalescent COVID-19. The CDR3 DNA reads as TGTGCCAGCAGCAGGGGAGGGGAGCTGTTTTTT. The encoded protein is CASSRGGELFF.